Below, 21 T cell receptor beta chains from the same sample are listed, as sequenced in a study of T cell repertoires in cytomegalovirus infection. From the reads, TCRdb called clonotypes with MiXCR, one entry per CDR3 protein. The sample lists roughly 640,000 distinct CDR3 sequences, 20% to 25% occurring once. Material: CD8+ T cells from PBMCs. Receptors originate from a human donor in good health (CMV status not recorded). Some clones in this sample may be carry-over from other donors' samples.

For this clonotype: Since a much larger clone is just one base distant, this may be a read error. The chain uses TRBV7-3 and TRBJ2-1; no reliable D call. In germline, CDR1 is SGHTA, CDR2 FQGTGA. The CDR3 has 13 amino acids. The CDR3 is CVRIKFLGNEQFF. The CDR3 coding sequence is TGTGTCAGGATCAAATTCCTTGGCAATGAGCAGTTCTTC.

The chain joins TRBV6-2 or TRBV6-3 to TRBJ2-3; 7 nucleotides align to TRBD1. This CDR3 region has 16 residues. J gave up 0 bases and V 3 bases, and 6 bases lay outside the gene matches. Germline CDR1 reads MNHEY; CDR2 reads SVGEGT. The CDR3 bases are TGTGCCAGCAGTTATCTTGTGACAGGGAGCACAGATACGCAGTATTTT. Translation: CASSYLVTGSTDTQYF.

The CDR3 region has the DNA TGCGCCAGCAGCCACGACGCGTCTCCCCGCGAGCAGTACTTC. Protein sequence: CASSHDASPREQYF. The gene calls are TRBV4-1 and TRBJ2-7; D call uncertain. Germline V gene sequence: CDR1 MGHRA, CDR2 YSYEKL. V was pared by 3 bases and J by 6 bases, with 15 bases between. This CDR3 is 14 amino acids long.

In this sample, this clonotype turned up many times. J is TRBJ2-7 and V is TRBV6-1; TRBD1 matches 9 bases. The CDR3 totals 14 residues. Germline CDR1 and CDR2: MNHNS and SASEGT. With V trimmed by 3 bases and J by 2 bases, 2 bases remained unmatched. The CDR3 here is CASSEGQGTYEQYV. CDR3 DNA: TGTGCCAGCAGTGAGGGACAGGGAACCTACGAGCAGTACGTC.

This clonotype was counted between two and nine times. The chain is built from TRBV14 and TRBJ2-3; D might be TRBD1 or TRBD2, each matching 6 bases. This CDR3 spans 16 amino acids. Per germline, CDR1 SGHDN and CDR2 FVKESK. Deletions cut 0 bases from V and 0 bases from J, with 10 bases between. CDR3 in amino acids: CASSQEWGASTDTQYF. The CDR3 DNA follows: TGTGCCAGCAGCCAAGAATGGGGGGCCAGCACAGATACGCAGTATTTT.

As concerns this clonotype: A read error is possible here, since a much larger clone lies one base away. J is TRBJ1-4 and V is TRBV7-6; a possible D gene is TRBD1 (5 bases). The CDR3 totals 14 residues. From germline, CDR1 is SGHVS and CDR2 FNYEAQ. Here the CDR3 DNA reads TGTGCCAGCAGCCCCTTACTAGGGGAGGAAAAACTGTTGTTT. Its translation: CASSPLLGEEKLLF. The variable domain in full, completed from reference TRBV7-6 and TRBJ1-4, reads GAGVSQSPRYKVTKRGQDVALRCDPISGHVSLYWYRQALGQGPEFLTYFNYEAQQDKSGLPNDRFSAERPEGSISTLTIQRTEQRDSAMYRCASSPLLGEEKLLFGSGTQLSVL.

This clonotype was recorded at least ten times. The chain has TRBV7-6 and TRBJ2-5; the match to TRBD2 covers 8 bases. V gave up 5 bases and J gave up 1 base; unmatched junction bases: 3. Germline V CDR1 and CDR2: SGHVS, FNYEAQ. The CDR3 sequence is 14 residues long. CDR3 sequence (DNA): TGTGCCAGCAGCGACGGGGGGGGCCAAGAGACCCAGTACTTC. Its translation: CASSDGGGQETQYF. Combining the CDR3 with reference TRBV7-6 and TRBJ2-5 gives the whole variable domain GAGVSQSPRYKVTKRGQDVALRCDPISGHVSLYWYRQALGQGPEFLTYFNYEAQQDKSGLPNDRFSAERPEGSISTLTIQRTEQRDSAMYRCASSDGGGQETQYFGPGTRLLVL.

The chain uses TRBV6-2 or TRBV6-3 and TRBJ2-1; 10 nucleotides align to TRBD1. Germline V gives CDR1 MNHEY, CDR2 SVGEGT. Unmatched junction bases numbered 15, after V lost 6 bases and J lost 4 bases. This CDR3 contains 18 residues. The CDR3 region has the DNA TGTGCCAGCAGAATAAAATACTTGACAGGGGGCCTTTACAATGAGCAGTTCTTC. It yields the protein CASRIKYLTGGLYNEQFF.

This clonotype occurred once. One junction end does not reproduce the germline sequence, and a read error may be involved. V is TRBV7-3 and J is TRBJ2-6; 7 nucleotides agree with TRBD1. The CDR3 runs 19 residues. From germline, CDR1 is SGHTA and CDR2 FQGTGA. CDR3 region: CANSSNRDSKNSGANVLTF. The CDR3 nucleotides are TGTGCCAACAGCTCAAACCGGGACAGTAAGAACTCTGGGGCCAACGTCCTGACTTTC.

The CDR3 spells CASSPPARGLKGDEQFF. The CDR3 nucleotides are TGTGCCAGCAGCCCCCCCGCGCGGGGGTTAAAAGGGGATGAGCAGTTCTTC. The chain combines TRBV28 with TRBJ2-1; the match to TRBD2 covers 7 bases. The J segment lost 8 bases and the V segment lost 6 bases, leaving 19 bases of the junction unmatched. Germline V gene data show CDR1 as MDHEN and CDR2 as SYDVKM. The CDR3 is 17 amino acids.

DNA for the CDR3: TGTGCCAGCTTGCCCGCCGGGTCCAATGAGCAGTTCTTC. Its translation: CASLPAGSNEQFF. The chain is built from TRBV12-3 or TRBV12-4 and TRBJ2-1; no clear D. Deletions cut 8 bases from V and 6 bases from J, with 14 bases between. The CDR3 contains 13 residues.

This clonotype was observed a handful of times. V gene TRBV6-5 combines with J gene TRBJ2-7, with D perhaps TRBD1 or TRBD2 (5 bases each). Looked up from germline, CDR1 is MNHEY and CDR2 is SVGAGI. CDR3 length: 14 residues. Trimming took 5 bases from V and 0 from J, leaving 11 bases between them. Here the CDR3 DNA reads TGTGCCAGCAGTGAACGGGGCAGCTCCTACGAGCAGTACTTC. This sequence encodes CASSERGSSYEQYF.

This clonotype was counted only a few times. The rearrangement joins TRBV25-1 to TRBJ2-1; D remains unclear. This CDR3 region has 15 residues. Trimming left V 0 bases short and J 6 bases short, with 12 bases between. Germline V lookup: CDR1 MGHDK, CDR2 SYGVNS. Here the CDR3 reads CASSEYFSTGNEQFF. CDR3 DNA: TGTGCCAGCAGTGAATACTTTTCGACGGGCAATGAGCAGTTCTTC. Using reference TRBV25-1 and TRBJ2-1 for the parts outside the CDR3, the full variable domain is EADIYQTPRYLVIGTGKKITLECSQTMGHDKMYWYQQDPGMELHLIHYSYGVNSTEKGDLSSESTVSRIRTEHFPLTLESARPSHTSQYLCASSEYFSTGNEQFFGPGTRLTVL.

CDR3 sequence (DNA): TGCAGTGCTAGCCCCGACTACGGTGGGACCTACGAGCAGTACGTC. Amino acid sequence: CSASPDYGGTYEQYV. This chain uses TRBV20-1 with TRBJ2-7; D possibly corresponds to TRBD2 (5 bases). Trimming took off 3 bases at V and 2 bases at J, with 17 bases between the two ends. The V gene's germline CDR1 is DFQATT and CDR2 SNEGSKA (reference sequence). This CDR3 spans 15 amino acids.

This clonotype was counted at least ten times. The V call is TRBV28, the J call TRBJ2-7; D ambiguous. CDR3 size: 13 residues. Deletions cut 5 bases from V and 2 bases from J, with 10 bases between. Germline lookup yields CDR1 MDHEN and CDR2 SYDVKM. CDR3 amino acids: CASSPLGPYEQYV. In DNA form, the CDR3 reads TGTGCCAGCAGTCCACTTGGACCCTACGAGCAGTACGTC.

The CDR3 DNA reads TGTGCCAGCAGCTTATTCATCGGACTACAAGAGACCCAGTACTTC. Protein: CASSLFIGLQETQYF. The chain is built from TRBV7-9 and TRBJ2-5, with D possibly TRBD2 on 6 matching bases. The ends were cut back, 2 bases at V and 2 bases at J, with 12 bases in the middle. The germline CDR1 and CDR2 sequences are SEHNR and FQNEAQ (reference sequence). This CDR3 has 15 residues.

This clonotype was seen ten or more times. The CDR3, as DNA: TGTGCCAGCAGTTCGGGGACCGAATTCTATGGCTACACCTTC. It translates to CASSSGTEFYGYTF. The chain employs TRBV7-9 and TRBJ1-2, with D possibly being TRBD1 (5 bases). CDR3 length: 14 amino acids. Deletions cut 6 bases from V and 4 bases from J, with 15 bases between. Germline V gives CDR1 SEHNR, CDR2 FQNEAQ (reference sequence).

The sample holds many counts of this clonotype. J is TRBJ2-1 and V is TRBV6-1; unclear D gene. Trimming removed 2 bases at V and 7 bases at J, with 6 bases between. This CDR3 spans 12 amino acids. Germline V CDR1 and CDR2: MNHNS, SASEGT. The CDR3 DNA is TGTGCCAGCAGTGAACTAGAGAATGAGCAGTTCTTC. Protein: CASSELENEQFF.

In this sample, this clonotype turned up many times. This rearrangement joins TRBV6-2 or TRBV6-3 to TRBJ2-5, with D tentatively TRBD2 (5 bases). The CDR3 has 12 residues. The germline V gene encodes CDR1 MNHEY and CDR2 SVGEGT. Between the trimmed V and J ends, which lost 8 bases and 5 bases, there was a span of 12 bases. The CDR3 nucleotides read TGTGCCAGCCGCTCGAGGAGGGAGACCCAGTACTTC. Translation gives CASRSRRETQYF.

This rearrangement joins TRBV20-1 to TRBJ1-2; tentative D call: TRBD1 (6 bases). CDR1 and CDR2 (germline): DFQATT, SNEGSKA (reference sequence). V lost 0 bases and J lost 0, with 11 bases in between. This CDR3 spans 15 amino acids. Here the CDR3 reads CSARDRGATNYGYTF. The CDR3 DNA follows: TGCAGTGCTAGAGATCGGGGGGCCACTAACTATGGCTACACCTTC.

The V and J genes are TRBV28 and TRBJ2-5; D unresolved. CDR3 size: 14 residues. Trimming took off 4 bases at V and 4 bases at J, with 13 bases between the two ends. Germline V lookup: CDR1 MDHEN, CDR2 SYDVKM. The CDR3 here is CASSSPGHAETQYF. As DNA, the CDR3 is TGTGCCAGCAGTTCGCCGGGCCATGCAGAGACCCAGTACTTC.